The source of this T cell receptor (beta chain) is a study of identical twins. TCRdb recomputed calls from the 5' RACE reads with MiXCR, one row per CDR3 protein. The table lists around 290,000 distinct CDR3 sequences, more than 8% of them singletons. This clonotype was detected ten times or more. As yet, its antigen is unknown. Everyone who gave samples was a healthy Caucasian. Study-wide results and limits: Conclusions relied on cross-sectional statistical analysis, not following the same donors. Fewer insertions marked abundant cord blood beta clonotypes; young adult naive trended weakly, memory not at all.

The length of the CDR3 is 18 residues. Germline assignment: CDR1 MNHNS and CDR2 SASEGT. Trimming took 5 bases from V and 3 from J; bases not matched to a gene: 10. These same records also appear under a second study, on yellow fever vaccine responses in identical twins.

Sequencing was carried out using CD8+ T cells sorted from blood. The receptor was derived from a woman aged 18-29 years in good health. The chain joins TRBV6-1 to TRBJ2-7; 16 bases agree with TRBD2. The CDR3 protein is CASSKGTSGRALFYEQYF. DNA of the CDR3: TGTGCCAGCAGTAAGGGGACTAGCGGGAGGGCCTTATTCTACGAGCAGTACTTC.